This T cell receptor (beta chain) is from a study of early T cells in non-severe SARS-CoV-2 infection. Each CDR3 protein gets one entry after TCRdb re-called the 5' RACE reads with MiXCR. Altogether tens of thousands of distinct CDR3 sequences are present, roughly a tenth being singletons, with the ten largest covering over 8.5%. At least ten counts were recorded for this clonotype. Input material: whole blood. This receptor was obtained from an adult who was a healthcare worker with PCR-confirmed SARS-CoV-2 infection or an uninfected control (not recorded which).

In DNA form, the CDR3 reads TGTGCCAGTAGTACCCTCCGGGACAGCTATGGCTACACCTTC. Its protein product is CASSTLRDSYGYTF. The V and J genes are TRBV19 and TRBJ1-2; the match to TRBD1 covers 7 bases. J gave up 4 bases and V 4 bases, and 6 bases lay outside the gene matches. The CDR3 is made up of 14 amino acids. Germline CDR1 reads LNHDA; CDR2 reads SQIVND (reference sequence).